The source of this T cell receptor beta chain is a study of CD8 T cells in Susac syndrome. The study, taken as a whole, reports: That the number of individuals in its TCR sequencing and HLA analysis was relatively small was acknowledged by the study.

Germline assignment: CDR1 KGHDR and CDR2 SFDVKD. The germline V and J ends were trimmed by 2 bases and 6 bases, with 9 bases remaining between them. This CDR3 spans 13 amino acids. Random hexamers were used to reverse transcribe the RNA input (about 0.5 to 1 ug). The amplification used immunoSEQ multiplex PCR on TCR beta CDR3; it spanned 54 Vbeta and 13 Jbeta. MiXCR, applied by TCRdb to the immunoSEQ multiplex PCR reads, yields one record per CDR3 protein. Of 330,000 or so distinct CDR3 sequences listed, 89% are singletons. A remark on this clonotype: The antigen is unknown.

CD8+ and CD4+ blood T cells underwent TCR beta sequencing. Treatment-naive patients with stable or active relapsing-remitting disease served as multiple sclerosis controls. Source material: CD8+ T cells from PBMCs. The clonotype comes from a human donor with multiple sclerosis. V gene TRBV24-1 combines with J gene TRBJ1-2, with D perhaps TRBD1 (6 bases). DNA of the CDR3: TGTGCCACCAGTGATTACCGACAGGATGGCTACACCTTC. Translated, it gives CATSDYRQDGYTF.